Each of the 23 T cell receptor beta chains below was sequenced from the same sample in a study of shared clonotypes between healthy human individuals. Repertoires were generated with immunoSEQ multiplex PCR, while TCRdb's copy carries only in-frame clones and drops some. The data contain roughly 2.6 million clones, approximately 94% of them seen just once; the ten biggest clones take up 0.13% to 0.15%. Sequencing used naive CD4+ T cells sorted from blood. Indicated subset: CD45RA+ positively selected. The receptors come from a man between 18 and 29 years old in good health.

V and J are TRBV9 and TRBJ2-7, with 8 positions matching TRBD1. The V segment lost 4 bases and the J segment 0 bases; nucleotides outside the gene matches: 9. The germline gives CDR1 SGDLS, CDR2 YYNGEE. The CDR3 loop spans 16 amino acids. Written as DNA, the CDR3 is TGTGCCAGCAGCCCCTACGGACAGGGTAACTCCTACGAGCAGTACTTC. It encodes CASSPYGQGNSYEQYF.

J is TRBJ2-7 and V is TRBV6-1, with TRBD2 matching 11 bases. CDR3 length: 14 residues. Germline lookup yields CDR1 MNHNS and CDR2 SASEGT. Trimming removed 8 bases from V and 3 bases from J; junction bases left unmatched: 6. The CDR3 DNA reads TGTGCCAGCGTAAGACTAGCGGGGCTCTACGAGCAGTACTTC. As protein: CASVRLAGLYEQYF.

The CDR3: CASSEVAGGPSTDTQYF. The CDR3 DNA reads as TGTGCCAGCAGTGAGGTCGCGGGGGGTCCTAGCACAGATACGCAGTATTTT. This chain links TRBV2 with TRBJ2-3; TRBD2 aligns across 8 bases. The trim removed 3 bases at V and 0 bases at J, leaving 8 bases unmatched. The CDR3 has 17 residues. Germline V gene data show CDR1 as SNHLY and CDR2 as FYNNEI.

The CDR3 region has the DNA TGTGCCAGCAGTTTAGGACAGGGGGCAGTTAAGACCCAGTACTTC. It encodes CASSLGQGAVKTQYF. The chain uses TRBV6-5 and TRBJ2-5, with TRBD1 identical over 11 bases. The CDR3 spans 15 residues. V gave up 4 bases and J gave up 6 bases; unmatched junction bases: 7. The germline gives CDR1 MNHEY, CDR2 SVGAGI.

The CDR3 here is CASSYLGNQETQYF. CDR3 DNA: TGTGCCAGCAGTTACCTAGGGAACCAAGAGACCCAGTACTTC. The chain joins TRBV6-6 to TRBJ2-5; no reliable D call. There are 14 residues in the CDR3. Germline CDR1 MNHNY, CDR2 SVGAGI (reference sequence). The V end was cut by 2 bases, the J end by 0 bases, with 7 bases between.

The chain employs TRBV19 and TRBJ2-7; weak D call: TRBD2 (5 bases). V gave up 7 bases and J gave up 5 bases, with 21 bases separating them. Germline V gene sequence: CDR1 LNHDA, CDR2 SQIVND (reference sequence). The CDR3 consists of 15 residues. CDR3 sequence reads: CASTLNSKRLNEQYF. Written as DNA, the CDR3 is TGTGCCAGTACCCTCAACTCGAAAAGACTAAACGAGCAGTACTTC.

The J gene is TRBJ1-1, the V gene TRBV19; D call uncertain. Germline V gives CDR1 LNHDA, CDR2 SQIVND (reference sequence). CDR3 length: 13 residues. Trimming left V 5 bases short and J 3 bases short, with 10 bases between. In nucleotides, the CDR3 is TGTGCCAGTAGTCCCTCGGGGTACACTGAAGCTTTCTTT. Protein: CASSPSGYTEAFF.

The V and J genes are TRBV7-3 and TRBJ1-3; D unclear. The CDR3 spans 17 residues. The V gene's germline CDR1 is SGHTA and CDR2 FQGTGA. The ends were cut back, 1 base at V and 0 bases at J, with 13 bases in the middle. CDR3 nucleotides: TGTGCCAGCAGCTTAAAGTATTTCGCGGGCTCTGGAAACACCATATATTTT. Its translation: CASSLKYFAGSGNTIYF.

The V gene is TRBV28, the J gene TRBJ1-3, with 7 positions matching TRBD1. The V and J ends lost 5 bases and 4 bases, in that order; junction bases with no gene match: 8. This CDR3 is 15 amino acids long. Germline V gene sequence: CDR1 MDHEN, CDR2 SYDVKM. CDR3: CASSGQGVGGNTIYF. The DNA of the CDR3 is TGTGCCAGCAGTGGGCAGGGGGTTGGAGGAAACACCATATATTTT. Full variable domain (rest looked up from reference TRBV28 and TRBJ1-3): DVKVTQSSRYLVKRTGEKVFLECVQDMDHENMFWYRQDPGLGLRLIYFSYDVKMKEKGDIPEGYSVSREKKERFSLILESASTNQTSMYLCASSGQGVGGNTIYFGEGSWLTVV.

This clone occurred once. The V and J genes are TRBV28 and TRBJ2-7; D ambiguous. The CDR3 is made up of 17 amino acids. Germline V lookup: CDR1 MDHEN, CDR2 SYDVKM. Trimming took off 5 bases at V and 3 bases at J, with 23 bases between the two ends. CDR3 coding DNA: TGTGCCAGCAGTCTTAGAGTATTCGCCGATTGGGGCTACGAGCAGTACTTC. Translating gives CASSLRVFADWGYEQYF.

J is TRBJ1-4 and V is TRBV14; D possibly corresponds to TRBD1 (6 bases). The CDR3 loop spans 14 amino acids. The germline V and J ends were trimmed by 4 bases and 7 bases, with 13 bases remaining between them. Germline V gene data show CDR1 as SGHDN and CDR2 as FVKESK. CDR3 region: CASSRAWDTEKLFF. The CDR3 DNA reads TGTGCCAGCAGCCGCGCATGGGACACTGAAAAACTGTTTTTT.

CDR3 bases: TGTGCCTGGAGTCGGAAGGACAGGGGGGGGGATACGCAGTATTTT. The encoded protein is CAWSRKDRGGDTQYF. The genes are TRBV30 and TRBJ2-3; 10 bases agree with TRBD1. Trimming removed 2 bases from V and 6 bases from J; junction bases left unmatched: 8. CDR3 length: 15 amino acids. Per the germline V gene, CDR1 is GTSNPN and CDR2 is SVGIG (reference sequence).

J is TRBJ1-1 and V is TRBV30; D is unresolved. This CDR3 has 10 amino acids. V dropped 7 bases and J dropped 10 bases, with 13 bases sitting between them. Germline V CDR1 and CDR2: GTSNPN, SVGIG (reference sequence). The CDR3 loop reads CAFIQVSAFF. CDR3 sequence (DNA): TGTGCCTTCATTCAGGTGTCAGCTTTCTTT.

DNA for the CDR3: TGCAGTGCGGGTGGTGGACATGGCTACACCTTC. Residues: CSAGGGHGYTF. This sequence joins TRBV20-1 and TRBJ1-2; D remains ambiguous. The V gene's germline CDR1 is DFQATT and CDR2 SNEGSKA (reference sequence). The V gene lost 6 bases and the J gene lost 6 bases, with 11 bases spanning the gap. This CDR3 region has 11 residues.

The chain links TRBV5-8 to TRBJ1-1; D is undetermined. Per germline, CDR1 SGHTS and CDR2 YDEGEE. This CDR3 region has 14 residues. Trimming took off 4 bases at V and 4 bases at J, with 14 bases between the two ends. In nucleotides, the CDR3 is TGTGCCAGCAGCGCCCAGGCGGGCGGCACTGAAGCTTTCTTT. It encodes CASSAQAGGTEAFF.

The CDR3 loop is CASSIGWKSNQPQHF. DNA for the CDR3: TGTGCCAGTAGTATCGGTTGGAAGAGCAATCAGCCCCAGCATTTT. The rearrangement links TRBV19 to TRBJ1-5; no firm D call. Germline loops: CDR1 LNHDA, CDR2 SQIVND (reference sequence). V was pared by 3 bases and J by 1 base, with 10 bases between. The CDR3 sequence is 15 residues long.

The chain links TRBV6-1 to TRBJ2-7; D not resolved. V gave up 7 bases and J gave up 2 bases, with 15 bases separating them. Per the germline V gene, CDR1 is MNHNS and CDR2 is SASEGT. This CDR3 is built from 14 residues. In DNA, the CDR3 is TGTGCCAGCACTTCGCCAGGATCAACCTACGAGCAGTACTTC. This codes for CASTSPGSTYEQYF.

The chain links TRBV30 to TRBJ2-2; 7 nucleotides line up with TRBD1. The CDR3 totals 13 residues. V lost 3 bases to trimming and J lost 3 bases; unmatched junction nucleotides: 1. CDR1 GTSNPN and CDR2 SVGIG come from the germline V gene (reference sequence). CDR3 sequence: CAWRGGYTGELFF. The CDR3 bases are TGTGCCTGGAGAGGGGGCTACACCGGGGAGCTGTTTTTT.

About this clone itself: Relative to the germline gene, one junction end is altered; a read error may explain this. The chain employs TRBV28 and TRBJ1-2; the D is unclear. The CDR3 spans 14 residues. CDR1 is MDHEN and CDR2 is SYDVKM in the germline V gene. The chain's CDR3 is CASRSPGEAYDYTF. The CDR3, as DNA: TGTGCCAGCAGATCCCCAGGAGAGGCATATGACTACACCTTC.

The genes are TRBV4-2 and TRBJ2-3; 8 bases map to TRBD2. Losses at the gene ends were 4 bases for V and 1 base for J; bases not matched to a gene: 1. CDR1 is LGHNA and CDR2 is YNFKEQ in the germline V gene. This CDR3 has 14 amino acids. The CDR3 region has the DNA TGTGCCAGCAGCCGAGCGGGGGGCACAGATACGCAGTATTTT. This codes for CASSRAGGTDTQYF.

Remarks on this clone: This CDR3 is also generated by other DNA sequences in the sample. The chain employs TRBV5-6 and TRBJ2-7; a possible D gene is TRBD1 (6 bases). CDR1 SGHDT and CDR2 YYEEEE come from the germline V gene. V was clipped by 0 bases and J by 2 bases, with 9 bases between them. This CDR3 spans 14 amino acids. CDR3 nucleotide sequence: TGTGCCAGCAGCTTGGGCCAGGGGCCCTACGAGCAGTACTTC. It yields the protein CASSLGQGPYEQYF.

V gene TRBV4-1 combines with J gene TRBJ2-2; 9 bases map to TRBD1. Germline CDR1 is MGHRA and CDR2 is YSYEKL. This CDR3 contains 15 residues. J lost 1 base, V lost 6 bases, and 3 bases had no gene match. CDR3 in amino acids: CASSQGQGNTGELFF. CDR3 DNA sequence: TGCGCCAGCAGTCAGGGACAGGGGAACACCGGGGAGCTGTTTTTT.

This chain uses TRBV7-2 with TRBJ2-1, with 12 bases matching TRBD2. Germline V CDR1 and CDR2: SGHTA, FQGNSA. The CDR3 has 17 residues. V gave up 5 bases and J gave up 4 bases; unmatched junction bases: 9. The CDR3 protein is CASSRRLAGDAYNEQFF. DNA for the CDR3: TGTGCCAGCAGCCGTAGACTAGCGGGAGATGCGTACAATGAGCAGTTCTTC.